This T cell receptor (beta chain) comes out of a study of cytomegalovirus exposure and HLA in healthy donors. Study results and limitations: Being productive about 87% or about 30% of the time was typical of most TCR beta V segments in an earlier analysis. More than 15,000 TCR beta sequences were associated with HLA alleles at 0.05 false discovery rate in a later analysis.

Concerning this clone: The target antigen is unknown.

Germline V gene sequence: CDR1 SGHRS, CDR2 YFSETQ. The length of the CDR3 is 14 residues. The V and J ends lost 5 bases and 3 bases respectively, with 11 bases between them. Both 60 Vbeta primers and 13 Jbeta primers went into the PCR. The protocol was immunoSEQ multiplex PCR, while the TCRdb copy is restricted to in-frame clones and leaves out a portion. The sample contains 110,000 or so clones, approximately 74% of which appear only once. The gene calls are TRBV5-1 and TRBJ2-2; possibly TRBD2 for D (5 bases). Sequenced: PBMCs. The TCR originated in a woman aged 40 to 49 in good health and CMV-seropositive. The CDR3 is CASREREHTGELFF. CDR3 nucleotides: TGCGCCAGCAGGGAGAGGGAACACACCGGGGAGCTGTTTTTT.